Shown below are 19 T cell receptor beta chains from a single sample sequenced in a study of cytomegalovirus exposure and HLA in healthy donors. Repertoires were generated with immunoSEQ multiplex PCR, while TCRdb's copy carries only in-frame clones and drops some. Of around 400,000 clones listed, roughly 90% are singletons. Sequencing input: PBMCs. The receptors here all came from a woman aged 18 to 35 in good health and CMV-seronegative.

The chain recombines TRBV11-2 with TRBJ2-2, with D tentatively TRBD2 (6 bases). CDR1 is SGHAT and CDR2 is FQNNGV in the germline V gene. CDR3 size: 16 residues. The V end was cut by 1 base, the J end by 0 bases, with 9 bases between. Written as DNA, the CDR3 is TGTGCCAGCAGCTTAGGGGTAGCGGCGAACACCGGGGAGCTGTTTTTT. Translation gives CASSLGVAANTGELFF. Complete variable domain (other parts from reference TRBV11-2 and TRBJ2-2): EAGVAQSPRYKIIEKRQSVAFWCNPISGHATLYWYQQILGQGPKLLIQFQNNGVVDDSQLPKDRFSAERLKGVDSTLKIQPAKLEDSAVYLCASSLGVAANTGELFFGEGSRLTVL.

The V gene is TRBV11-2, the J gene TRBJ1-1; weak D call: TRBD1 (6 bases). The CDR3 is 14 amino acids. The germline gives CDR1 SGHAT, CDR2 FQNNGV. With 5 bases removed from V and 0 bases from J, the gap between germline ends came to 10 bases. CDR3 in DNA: TGTGCCAGCAGCCTGCAGGGGATGAACACTGAAGCTTTCTTT. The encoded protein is CASSLQGMNTEAFF.

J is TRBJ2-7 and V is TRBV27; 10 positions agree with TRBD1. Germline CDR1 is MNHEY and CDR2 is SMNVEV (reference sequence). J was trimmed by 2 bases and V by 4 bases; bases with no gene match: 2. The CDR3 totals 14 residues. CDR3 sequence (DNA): TGTGCCAGCAGTTGGGGACAGGGGACCTACGAGCAGTACTTC. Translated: CASSWGQGTYEQYF.

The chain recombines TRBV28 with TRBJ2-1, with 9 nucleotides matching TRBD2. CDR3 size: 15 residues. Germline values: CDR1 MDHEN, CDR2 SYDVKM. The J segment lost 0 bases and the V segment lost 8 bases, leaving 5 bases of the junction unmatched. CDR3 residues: CASGYSGSSYNEQFF. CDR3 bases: TGTGCCAGCGGATATAGCGGGAGCTCCTACAATGAGCAGTTCTTC.

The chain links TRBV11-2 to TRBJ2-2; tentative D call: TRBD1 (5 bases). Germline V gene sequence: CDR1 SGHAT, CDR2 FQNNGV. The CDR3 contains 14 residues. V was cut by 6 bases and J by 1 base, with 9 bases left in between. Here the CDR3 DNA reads TGTGCCAGCAGTCTGACAGTGAACACCGGGGAGCTGTTTTTT. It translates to CASSLTVNTGELFF.

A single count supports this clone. The CDR3 DNA follows: TGTGCCAGCAGAGAAAGTCGGCCTAGCGGGAGGAACGAGCAGTACTTC. This gives the protein CASRESRPSGRNEQYF. The V and J genes are TRBV6-1 and TRBJ2-7; TRBD2 aligns across 11 bases. The germline gives CDR1 MNHNS, CDR2 SASEGT. Trimming took 6 bases from V and 5 from J; bases not matched to a gene: 12. This CDR3 is built from 16 residues.

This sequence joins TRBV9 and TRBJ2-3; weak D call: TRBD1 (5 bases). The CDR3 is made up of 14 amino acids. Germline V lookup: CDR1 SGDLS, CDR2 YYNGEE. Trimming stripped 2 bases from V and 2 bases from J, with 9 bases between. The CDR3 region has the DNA TGTGCCAGCAGCGTCGACAGTTTCACAGATACGCAGTATTTT. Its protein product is CASSVDSFTDTQYF.

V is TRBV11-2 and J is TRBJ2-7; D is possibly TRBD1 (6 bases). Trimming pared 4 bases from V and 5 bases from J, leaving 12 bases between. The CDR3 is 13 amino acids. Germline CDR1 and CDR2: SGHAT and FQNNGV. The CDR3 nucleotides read TGTGCCAGCAGCTCTACAGGGTTCGACGAGCAGTACTTC. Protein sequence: CASSSTGFDEQYF.

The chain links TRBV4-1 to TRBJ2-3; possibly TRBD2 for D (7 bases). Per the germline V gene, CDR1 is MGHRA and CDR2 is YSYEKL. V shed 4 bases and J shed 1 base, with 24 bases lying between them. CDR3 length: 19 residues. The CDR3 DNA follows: TGCGCCAGCAGCCCCCCCAGGGGCGGGAGAGGGGTAGGCACAGATACGCAGTATTTT. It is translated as CASSPPRGGRGVGTDTQYF.

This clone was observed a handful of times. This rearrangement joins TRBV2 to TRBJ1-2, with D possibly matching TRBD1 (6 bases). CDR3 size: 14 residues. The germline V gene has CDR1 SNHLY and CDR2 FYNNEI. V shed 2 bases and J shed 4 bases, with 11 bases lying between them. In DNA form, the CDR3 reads TGTGCCAGCAGTGAACAGACAGGTAGCTATGGCTACACCTTC. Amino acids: CASSEQTGSYGYTF. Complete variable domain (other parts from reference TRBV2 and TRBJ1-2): EPEVTQTPSHQVTQMGQEVILRCVPISNHLYFYWYRQILGQKVEFLVSFYNNEISEKSEIFDDQFSVERPDGSNFTLKIRSTKLEDSAMYFCASSEQTGSYGYTFGSGTRLTVV.

The CDR3 DNA sequence: TGTGCCTGGAGTGTACTCGGTAGCGGGAGCTCCGAGCAGTACTTC. Translation gives CAWSVLGSGSSEQYF. The chain couples TRBV30 to TRBJ2-7; TRBD2 matches 9 bases. V trimming: 0 bases; J trimming: 6 bases; junction bases outside the gene matches: 9. This CDR3 contains 15 residues. CDR1 is GTSNPN and CDR2 is SVGIG in the germline V gene (reference sequence).

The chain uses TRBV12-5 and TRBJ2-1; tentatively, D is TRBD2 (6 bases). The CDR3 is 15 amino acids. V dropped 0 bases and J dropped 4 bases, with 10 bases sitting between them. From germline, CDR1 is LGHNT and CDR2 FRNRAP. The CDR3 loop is CASGLVVGSYNEQFF. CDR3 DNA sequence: TGTGCTAGTGGTTTGGTCGTCGGGAGTTACAATGAGCAGTTCTTC.

Here the CDR3 DNA reads TGTGCCAGCAGCCCACGCAGGCTAGAGACCCAGTACTTC. Amino acids: CASSPRRLETQYF. The J gene is TRBJ2-5, the V gene TRBV7-2; D remains unclear. CDR1 and CDR2 from the germline V gene are SGHTA and FQGNSA. The CDR3 contains 13 residues. V lost 5 bases, J lost 4 bases, and 11 bases lay in between.

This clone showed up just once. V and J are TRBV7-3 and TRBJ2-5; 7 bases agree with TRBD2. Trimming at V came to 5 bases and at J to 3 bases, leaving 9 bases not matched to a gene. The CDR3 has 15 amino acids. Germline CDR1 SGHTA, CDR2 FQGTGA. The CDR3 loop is CASSLMGGRKETQYF. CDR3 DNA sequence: TGTGCCAGCAGCCTCATGGGGGGGAGGAAAGAGACCCAGTACTTC.

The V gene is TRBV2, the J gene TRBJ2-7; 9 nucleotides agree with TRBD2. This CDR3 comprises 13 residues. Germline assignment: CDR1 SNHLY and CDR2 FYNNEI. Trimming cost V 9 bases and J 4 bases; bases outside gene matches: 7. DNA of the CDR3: TGTGCCAGTATTTCGGCGGGAGGGTACGAGCAGTACTTC. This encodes CASISAGGYEQYF. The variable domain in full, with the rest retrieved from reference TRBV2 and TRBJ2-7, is EPEVTQTPSHQVTQMGQEVILRCVPISNHLYFYWYRQILGQKVEFLVSFYNNEISEKSEIFDDQFSVERPDGSNFTLKIRSTKLEDSAMYFCASISAGGYEQYFGPGTRLTVT.

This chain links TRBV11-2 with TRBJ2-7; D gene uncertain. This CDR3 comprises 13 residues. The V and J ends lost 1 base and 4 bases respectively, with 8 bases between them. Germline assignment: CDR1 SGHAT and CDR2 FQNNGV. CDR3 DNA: TGTGCCAGCAGCTTAGCAGTTCAGTACGAGCAGTACTTC. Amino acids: CASSLAVQYEQYF. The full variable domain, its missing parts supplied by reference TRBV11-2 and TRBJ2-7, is EAGVAQSPRYKIIEKRQSVAFWCNPISGHATLYWYQQILGQGPKLLIQFQNNGVVDDSQLPKDRFSAERLKGVDSTLKIQPAKLEDSAVYLCASSLAVQYEQYFGPGTRLTVT.

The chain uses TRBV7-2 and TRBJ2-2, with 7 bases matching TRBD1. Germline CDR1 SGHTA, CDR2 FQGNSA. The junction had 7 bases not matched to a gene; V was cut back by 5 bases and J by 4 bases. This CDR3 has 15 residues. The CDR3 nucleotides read TGTGCCAGCAGCCGGCGGACAGGTTCCACCGGGGAGCTGTTTTTT. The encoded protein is CASSRRTGSTGELFF.

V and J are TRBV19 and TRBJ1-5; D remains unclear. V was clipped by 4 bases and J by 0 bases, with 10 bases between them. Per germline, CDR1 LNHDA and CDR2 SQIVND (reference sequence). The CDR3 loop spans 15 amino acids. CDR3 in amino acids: CASSNIDNSNQPQHF. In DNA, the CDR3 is TGTGCCAGTAGTAACATCGATAATAGCAATCAGCCCCAGCATTTT.

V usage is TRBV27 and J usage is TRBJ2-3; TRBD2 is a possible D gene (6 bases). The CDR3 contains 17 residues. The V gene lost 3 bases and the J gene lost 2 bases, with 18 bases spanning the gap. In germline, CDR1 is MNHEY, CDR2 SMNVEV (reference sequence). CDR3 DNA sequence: TGTGCCAGCAGTTTTAGAAAAGAGCGGGCGCTCACAGATACGCAGTATTTT. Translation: CASSFRKERALTDTQYF.